This T cell receptor beta chain originates from a study of T cell responses to AZD1222 COVID-19 vaccine. TCRdb keeps only in-frame clones here, not all; method: immunoSEQ multiplex PCR. The sample records nearly 200,000 clones, 90% to 95% being singletons. Concerning this clone itself: The antigen is undetermined. The same CDR3 arises from other DNA sequences in this sample as well.

The study's findings and limits: Just a handful of AZD1222 recipients were seropositive at baseline.

The CDR3 is 15 amino acids. Germline lookup yields CDR1 SEHNR and CDR2 FQNEAQ (reference sequence). The V and J ends lost 1 base and 2 bases respectively, with 8 bases between them. The specimen was peripheral blood, collected 28 days after the second AZD1222 dose. This chain uses TRBV7-9 with TRBJ2-2; the D is unclear. The sequence was obtained from an adult who received the AZD1222 COVID-19 vaccine. CDR3 amino acids: CASSLGQSNTGELFF. In nucleotides, the CDR3 is TGTGCCAGCAGCTTAGGCCAGAGTAACACCGGGGAGCTGTTTTTT.